Listed below are T cell receptor beta chains from one sample, sequenced in a study of T cell repertoires in aging, cancer and after chemotherapy. TCRdb ran MiXCR on the multiplex PCR reads and lists one entry per CDR3 protein. Here the sample spans 6,500 to 9,500 distinct CDR3 sequences, 20% to 25% being singletons. The sample consisted of blood. Receptor source: a human donor with a blood cancer. Each CDR3 is given with its conserved first and last residue. A D gene is named only where the DNA matches it firmly. A clone size is listed for some rows: how often the clone was seen (once, few, many), or a class if it is expanded.

clone size	V gene	J gene	D gene	CDR3 protein	CDR3 DNA
few	TRBV7-2	TRBJ1-5	NA	CASSYREDQPQHF	TGTGCCAGCAGCTACAGGGAGGATCAGCCCCAGCATTTT
medium-sized	TRBV27	TRBJ2-1	NA	CASSLSGNNEQFF	TGTGCCAGCAGTTTAAGTGGCAACAATGAGCAGTTCTTC
NA	TRBV11-3	TRBJ1-2	NA	CASSLGTTNYGYTF	TGTGCCAGCAGCTTAGGGACAACTAACTATGGCTACACCTTC
NA	TRBV11-3	TRBJ2-1	TRBD2	CASSPEGTSGSYEQFF	TGTGCCAGCAGCCCCGAGGGGACTAGCGGGAGCTATGAGCAGTTCTTC
NA	TRBV11-1	TRBJ2-1	NA	CASSFSGSRYNEQFF	TGTGCCAGCAGCTTTTCCGGGTCCCGTTACAATGAGCAGTTCTTC
once	TRBV6-6	TRBJ1-6	NA	CASRDTPNSPLHF	TGTGCCAGCAGGGACACCCCAAATTCACCCCTCCACTTT
NA	TRBV6-4	TRBJ2-6	TRBD1	CASSRDRYPSGANVLTF	TGTGCCAGCAGTAGGGACAGGTACCCCTCTGGGGCCAACGTCCTGACTTTC
medium-sized	TRBV6-2/TRBV6-3	TRBJ2-1	TRBD1	CASNNRDRENEQFF	TGTGCCAGCAACAACCGGGACAGGGAGAATGAGCAGTTCTTC
medium-sized	TRBV15	TRBJ2-1	TRBD2	CATSRGAGTSGGGEQFF	TGTGCCACCAGCAGAGGGGCCGGGACTAGCGGAGGAGGGGAGCAGTTCTTC
few	TRBV27	TRBJ1-1	TRBD1	CASSAGQVTTEAFF	TGTGCCAGCAGTGCGGGACAGGTTACCACTGAAGCTTTCTTT
medium-sized	TRBV6-2/TRBV6-3	TRBJ2-3	NA	CASSYSPSTDTQYF	TGTGCCAGCAGTTACTCTCCCAGCACAGATACGCAGTATTTT
NA	TRBV6-1	TRBJ2-3	TRBD1	CASSVDRVGTDTQYF	TGTGCCAGCAGTGTTGACAGGGTCGGCACAGATACGCAGTATTTT
medium-sized	TRBV27	TRBJ2-5	TRBD1	CASSRRLQGATKETQYF	TGTGCCAGCAGTCGCCGGCTTCAGGGGGCTACTAAAGAGACCCAGTACTTC
medium-sized	TRBV27	TRBJ2-7	TRBD1	CASSSWDRAYEQYF	TGTGCCAGCAGTTCCTGGGACAGGGCCTACGAGCAGTACTTC
medium-sized	TRBV30	TRBJ1-1	NA	CAWSTLNTEAFF	TGTGCCTGGAGCACCCTGAACACTGAAGCTTTCTTT
medium-sized	TRBV13	TRBJ2-7	NA	CASSPARDRHYEQYF	TGTGCCAGCAGCCCGGCTCGGGACCGCCACTACGAGCAGTACTTC
NA	TRBV20-1	TRBJ1-3	NA	CSARDWGEGAGNTIYF	TGCAGTGCTAGAGATTGGGGGGAAGGAGCAGGAAACACCATATATTTT
medium-sized	TRBV19	TRBJ2-1	NA	CASSGVSYNEQFF	TGTGCCAGTAGCGGGGTGTCCTACAATGAGCAGTTCTTC
medium-sized	TRBV15	TRBJ1-1	NA	CATSSGGGTEAFF	TGTGCCACCAGCTCCGGGGGGGGGACTGAAGCTTTCTTT
NA	TRBV24-1	TRBJ2-1	TRBD2	CATSDPAGGHERGNEQFF	TGTGCCACCAGTGATCCAGCGGGGGGGCATGAAAGGGGGAATGAGCAGTTCTTC
NA	TRBV5-1	TRBJ2-7	NA	CASSSSYEQYF	TGCGCCAGCAGCTCTTCCTACGAGCAGTACTTC
few	TRBV5-1	TRBJ2-3	TRBD2	CASSFRAGGQADTQYF	TGCGCCAGCAGCTTTAGAGCGGGAGGGCAGGCAGATACGCAGTATTTT
few	TRBV7-9	TRBJ2-1	TRBD2	CASSLGRAGGSYSQSYNEQFF	TGTGCCAGCAGCTTAGGAAGAGCGGGGGGGTCCTACTCTCAATCCTACAATGAGCAGTTCTTC
medium-sized	TRBV27	TRBJ2-3	NA	CASRRLASSTDTQYF	TGTGCCAGCAGGCGACTGGCCTCTAGCACAGATACGCAGTATTTT
NA	TRBV20-1	TRBJ2-7	TRBD1	CSARESRGTYEQYF	TGCAGTGCTAGGGAATCCAGGGGGACCTACGAGCAGTACTTC
NA	TRBV28	TRBJ1-4	TRBD1	CASSLFSDRGGVDEKLFF	TGTGCCAGCAGTTTATTCTCGGACAGGGGAGGGGTAGACGAAAAACTGTTTTTT
medium-sized	TRBV5-1	TRBJ2-2	NA	CASSLRQGGNTGELFF	TGCGCCAGCAGCTTGCGGCAGGGTGGGAACACCGGGGAGCTGTTTTTT
medium-sized	TRBV27	TRBJ2-1	NA	CASSLPPGGNEQFF	TGTGCCAGCAGTTTGCCCCCCGGAGGCAATGAGCAGTTCTTC
NA	TRBV13	TRBJ1-1	NA	CASSLRGAGATNTEAFF	TGTGCCAGCAGCTTACGTGGAGCAGGGGCCACGAACACTGAAGCTTTCTTT
few	TRBV5-1	TRBJ2-7	TRBD2	CASSRGLVVGYEQYF	TGCGCCAGCAGCAGGGGACTAGTAGTTGGATACGAGCAGTACTTC
medium-sized	TRBV29-1	TRBJ1-2	NA	CSVETGANYGYTF	TGCAGCGTTGAAACAGGAGCTAACTATGGCTACACCTTC
medium-sized	TRBV29-1	TRBJ2-3	TRBD1	CSTDWTGFETDTQYF	TGCAGTACAGACTGGACAGGGTTCGAAACAGATACGCAGTATTTT
NA	TRBV4-3	TRBJ2-5	NA	CASSQDGQGNQETQYF	TGCGCCAGCAGCCAAGATGGGCAGGGAAACCAAGAGACCCAGTACTTC
few	TRBV27	TRBJ2-7	NA	CASSLTEGSYEQYF	TGTGCCAGCAGTTTAACCGAGGGAAGCTACGAGCAGTACTTC
NA	TRBV27	TRBJ2-1	TRBD2	CASGIAGGLNEQFF	TGTGCCAGCGGTATAGCGGGGGGACTGAATGAGCAGTTCTTC
NA	TRBV7-9	TRBJ2-3	NA	CASSLVRVGASTDTQYF	TGTGCCAGCAGCTTAGTCCGGGTGGGGGCCAGCACAGATACGCAGTATTTT
NA	TRBV7-7	TRBJ2-5	TRBD2	CASSLLAGGETQYF	TGTGCCAGCAGCTTACTAGCGGGGGGAGAGACCCAGTACTTC